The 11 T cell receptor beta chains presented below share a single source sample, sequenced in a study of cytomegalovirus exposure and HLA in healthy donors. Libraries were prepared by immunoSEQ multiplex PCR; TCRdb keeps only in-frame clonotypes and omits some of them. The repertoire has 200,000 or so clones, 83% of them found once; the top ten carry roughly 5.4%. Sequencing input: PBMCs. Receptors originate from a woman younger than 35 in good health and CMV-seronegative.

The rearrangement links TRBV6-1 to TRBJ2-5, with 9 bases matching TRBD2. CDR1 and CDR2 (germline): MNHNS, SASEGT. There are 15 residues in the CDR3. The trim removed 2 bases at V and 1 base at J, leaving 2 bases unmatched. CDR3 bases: TGTGCCAGCAGTGAACTAGCGGGGACCCAAGAGACCCAGTACTTC. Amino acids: CASSELAGTQETQYF.

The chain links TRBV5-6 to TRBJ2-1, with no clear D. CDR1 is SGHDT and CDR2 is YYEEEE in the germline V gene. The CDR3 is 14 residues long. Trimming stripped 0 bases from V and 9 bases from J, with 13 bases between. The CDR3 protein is CASSLEGNLVEQFF. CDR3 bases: TGTGCCAGCAGCTTGGAAGGGAATTTGGTTGAGCAGTTCTTC.

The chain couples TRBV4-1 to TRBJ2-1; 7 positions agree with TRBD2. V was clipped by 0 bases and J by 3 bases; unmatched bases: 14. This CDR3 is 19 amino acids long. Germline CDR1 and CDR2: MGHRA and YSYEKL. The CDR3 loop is CASSQDRSGAKKHYNEQFF. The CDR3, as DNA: TGCGCCAGCAGCCAAGATAGAAGCGGGGCAAAGAAGCACTACAATGAGCAGTTCTTC.

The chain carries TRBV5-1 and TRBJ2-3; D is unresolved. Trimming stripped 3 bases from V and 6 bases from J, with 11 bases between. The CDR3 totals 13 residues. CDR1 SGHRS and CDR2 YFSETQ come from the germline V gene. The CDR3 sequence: CASSSGPFDTQYF. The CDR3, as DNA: TGCGCCAGCAGCTCCGGGCCTTTCGATACGCAGTATTTT.

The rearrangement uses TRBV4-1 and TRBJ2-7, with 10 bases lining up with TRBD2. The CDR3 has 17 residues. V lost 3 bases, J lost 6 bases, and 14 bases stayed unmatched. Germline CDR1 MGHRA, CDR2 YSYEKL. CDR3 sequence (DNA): TGCGCCAGCAGCCAGGTCCAAAGCGGGAGGGCGCCCTTCGAGCAGTACTTC. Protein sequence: CASSQVQSGRAPFEQYF.

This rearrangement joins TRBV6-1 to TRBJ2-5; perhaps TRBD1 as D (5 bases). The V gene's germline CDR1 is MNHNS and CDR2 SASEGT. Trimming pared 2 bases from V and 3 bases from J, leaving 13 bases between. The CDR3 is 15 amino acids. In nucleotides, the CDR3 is TGTGCCAGCAGTGAAAGGGGTCGTGGAAAAGAGACCCAGTACTTC. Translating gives CASSERGRGKETQYF.

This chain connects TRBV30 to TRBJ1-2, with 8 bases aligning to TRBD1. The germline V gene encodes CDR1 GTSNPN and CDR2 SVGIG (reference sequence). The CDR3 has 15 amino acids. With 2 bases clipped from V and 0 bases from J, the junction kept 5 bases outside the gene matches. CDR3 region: CAWSRDRLANYGYTF. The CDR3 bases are TGTGCCTGGAGTCGGGACAGGCTAGCTAACTATGGCTACACCTTC. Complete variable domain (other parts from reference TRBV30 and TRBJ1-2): SQTIHQWPATLVQPVGSPLSLECTVEGTSNPNLYWYRQAAGRGLQLLFYSVGIGQISSEVPQNLSASRPQDRQFILSSKKLLLSDSGFYLCAWSRDRLANYGYTFGSGTRLTVV.

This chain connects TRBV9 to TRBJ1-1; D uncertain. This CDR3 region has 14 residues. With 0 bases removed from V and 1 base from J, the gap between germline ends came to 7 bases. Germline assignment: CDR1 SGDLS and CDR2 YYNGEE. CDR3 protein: CASSVALGNTEAFF. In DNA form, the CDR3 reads TGTGCCAGCAGCGTAGCTTTGGGGAACACTGAAGCTTTCTTT.

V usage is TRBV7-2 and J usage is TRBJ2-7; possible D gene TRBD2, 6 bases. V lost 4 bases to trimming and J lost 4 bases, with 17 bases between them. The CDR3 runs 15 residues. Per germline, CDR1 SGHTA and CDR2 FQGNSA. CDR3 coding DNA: TGTGCCAGCAGCTCCCGGGCGGGAACAACTTACGAGCAGTACTTC. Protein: CASSSRAGTTYEQYF.

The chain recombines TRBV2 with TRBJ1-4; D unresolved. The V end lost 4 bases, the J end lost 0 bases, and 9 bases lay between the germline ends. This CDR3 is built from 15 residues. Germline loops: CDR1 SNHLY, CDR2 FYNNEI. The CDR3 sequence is CASSVLEATNEKLFF. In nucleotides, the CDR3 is TGTGCCAGCAGTGTGTTGGAGGCAACTAATGAAAAACTGTTTTTT.

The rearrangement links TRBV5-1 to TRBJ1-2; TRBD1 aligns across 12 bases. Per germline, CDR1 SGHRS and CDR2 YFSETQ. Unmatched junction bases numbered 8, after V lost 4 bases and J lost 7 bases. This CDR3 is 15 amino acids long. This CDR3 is CASSPGTGGAIGYTF. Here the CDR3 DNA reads TGCGCCAGCAGCCCGGGGACAGGGGGCGCAATTGGCTACACCTTC.